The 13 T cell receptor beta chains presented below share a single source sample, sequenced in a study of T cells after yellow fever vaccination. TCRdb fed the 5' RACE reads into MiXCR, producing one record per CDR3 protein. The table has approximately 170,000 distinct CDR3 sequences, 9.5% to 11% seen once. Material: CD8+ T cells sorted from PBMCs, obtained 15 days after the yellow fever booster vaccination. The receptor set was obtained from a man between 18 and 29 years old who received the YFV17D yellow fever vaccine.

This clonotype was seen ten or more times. CDR3: CSVPWTRGEQFF. CDR3 coding DNA: TGCAGCGTTCCGTGGACTAGAGGTGAGCAGTTCTTC. This chain uses TRBV29-1 with TRBJ2-1; 7 bases line up with TRBD2. Germline V gives CDR1 SQVTM, CDR2 ANQGSEA. J lost 9 bases, V lost 5 bases, and 7 bases had no gene match. This CDR3 spans 12 amino acids.

The CDR3 sequence is CASSLSGASYEQYF. The CDR3 DNA reads as TGTGCCAGCAGCTTATCGGGAGCATCCTACGAGCAGTACTTC. The genes are TRBV7-8 and TRBJ2-7; tentative D call: TRBD2 (6 bases). Deletions cut 2 bases from V and 1 base from J, with 9 bases between. The germline gives CDR1 SGHVS, CDR2 FQNEAQ. This CDR3 region has 14 residues. Supplemented by reference TRBV7-8 and TRBJ2-7, the full variable domain reads GAGVSQSPRYKVAKRGQDVALRCDPISGHVSLFWYQQALGQGPEFLTYFQNEAQLDKSGLPSDRFFAERPEGSVSTLKIQRTQQEDSAVYLCASSLSGASYEQYFGPGTRLTVT.

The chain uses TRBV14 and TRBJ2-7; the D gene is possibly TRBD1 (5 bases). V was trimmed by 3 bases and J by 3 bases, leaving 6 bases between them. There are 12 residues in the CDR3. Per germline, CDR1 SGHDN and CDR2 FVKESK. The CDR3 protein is CASSHDSYEQYF. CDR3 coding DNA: TGTGCCAGCAGCCATGACAGCTACGAGCAGTACTTC.

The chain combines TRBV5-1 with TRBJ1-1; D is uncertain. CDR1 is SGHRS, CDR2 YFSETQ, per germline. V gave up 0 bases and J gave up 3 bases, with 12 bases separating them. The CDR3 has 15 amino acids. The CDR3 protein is CASSLGEGLDTEAFF. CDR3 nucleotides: TGCGCCAGCAGCTTGGGGGAAGGGCTGGACACTGAAGCTTTCTTT.

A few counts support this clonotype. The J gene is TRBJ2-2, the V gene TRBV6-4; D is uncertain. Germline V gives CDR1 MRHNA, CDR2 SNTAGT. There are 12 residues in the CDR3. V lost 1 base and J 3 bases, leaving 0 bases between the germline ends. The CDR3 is CASSDYTGELFF. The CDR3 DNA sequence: TGTGCCAGCAGTGACTACACCGGGGAGCTGTTTTTT.

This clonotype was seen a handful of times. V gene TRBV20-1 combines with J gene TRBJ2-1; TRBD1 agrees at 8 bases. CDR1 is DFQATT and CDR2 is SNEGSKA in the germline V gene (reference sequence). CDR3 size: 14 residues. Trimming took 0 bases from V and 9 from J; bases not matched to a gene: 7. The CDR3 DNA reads TGCAGTGCTAGAGATCCAGACAGGGGAGGTGAGCAGTTCTTC. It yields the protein CSARDPDRGGEQFF.

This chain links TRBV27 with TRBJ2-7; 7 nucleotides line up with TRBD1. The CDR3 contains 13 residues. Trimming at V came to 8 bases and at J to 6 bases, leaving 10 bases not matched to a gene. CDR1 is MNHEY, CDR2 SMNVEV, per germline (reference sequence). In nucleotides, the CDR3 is TGTGCCAGCGGCGAGACAGGGCGCTCCGAGCAGTACTTC. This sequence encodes CASGETGRSEQYF.

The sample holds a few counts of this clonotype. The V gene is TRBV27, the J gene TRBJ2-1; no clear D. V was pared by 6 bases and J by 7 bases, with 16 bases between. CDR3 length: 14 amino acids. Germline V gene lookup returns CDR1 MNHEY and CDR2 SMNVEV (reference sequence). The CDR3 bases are TGTGCCAGCAGCCCGGGTACCCAAGGGAATGAGCAGTTCTTC. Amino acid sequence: CASSPGTQGNEQFF.

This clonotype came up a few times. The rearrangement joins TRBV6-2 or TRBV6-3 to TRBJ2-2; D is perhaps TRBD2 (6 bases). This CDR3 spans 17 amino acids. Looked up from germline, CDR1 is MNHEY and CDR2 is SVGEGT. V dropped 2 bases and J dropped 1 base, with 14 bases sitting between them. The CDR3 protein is CASSYERGNLNTGELFF. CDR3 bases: TGTGCCAGCAGTTACGAACGGGGGAACCTGAACACCGGGGAGCTGTTTTTT.

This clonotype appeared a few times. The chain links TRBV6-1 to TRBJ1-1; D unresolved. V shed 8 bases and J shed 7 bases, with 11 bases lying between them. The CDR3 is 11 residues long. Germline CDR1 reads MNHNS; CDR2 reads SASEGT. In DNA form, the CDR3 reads TGTGCCAGCGAGAGGCCTAATGAAGCTTTCTTT. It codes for CASERPNEAFF.

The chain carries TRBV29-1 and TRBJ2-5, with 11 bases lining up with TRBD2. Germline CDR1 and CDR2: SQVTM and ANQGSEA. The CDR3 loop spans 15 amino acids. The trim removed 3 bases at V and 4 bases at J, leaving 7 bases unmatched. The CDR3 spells CSVEGLADEGETQYF. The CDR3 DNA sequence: TGCAGCGTTGAGGGACTAGCGGACGAGGGAGAGACCCAGTACTTC.

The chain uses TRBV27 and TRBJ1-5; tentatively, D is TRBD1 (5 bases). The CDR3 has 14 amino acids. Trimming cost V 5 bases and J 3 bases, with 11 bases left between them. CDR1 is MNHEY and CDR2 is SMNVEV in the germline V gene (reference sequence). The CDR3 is CASSPSGYNQPQHF. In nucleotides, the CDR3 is TGTGCCAGCAGTCCCTCAGGGTACAATCAGCCCCAGCATTTT.

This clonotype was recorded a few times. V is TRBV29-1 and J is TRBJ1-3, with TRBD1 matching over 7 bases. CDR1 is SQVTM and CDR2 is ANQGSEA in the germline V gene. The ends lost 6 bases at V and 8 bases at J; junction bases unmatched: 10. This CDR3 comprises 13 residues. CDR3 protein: CSVTYRGGDTIYF. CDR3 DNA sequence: TGCAGCGTCACTTACAGGGGAGGCGACACCATATATTTT.